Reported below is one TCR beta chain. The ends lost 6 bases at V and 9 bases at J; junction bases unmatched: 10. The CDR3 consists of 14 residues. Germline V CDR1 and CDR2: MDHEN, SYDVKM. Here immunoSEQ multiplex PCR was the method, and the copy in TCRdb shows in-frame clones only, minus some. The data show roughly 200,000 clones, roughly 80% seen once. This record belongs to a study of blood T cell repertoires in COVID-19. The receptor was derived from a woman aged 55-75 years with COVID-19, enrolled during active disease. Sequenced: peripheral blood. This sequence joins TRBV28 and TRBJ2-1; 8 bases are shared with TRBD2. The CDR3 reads CASRPGGAKGEQFF. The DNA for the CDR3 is TGTGCCAGCAGACCCGGGGGGGCCAAAGGTGAGCAGTTCTTC.